This entry lists 29 T cell receptor beta chains sequenced from one sample in a study of blood T cell repertoires in COVID-19. Using immunoSEQ multiplex PCR, the repertoire was profiled, and TCRdb retains in-frame clones only, with some absent. In the table there are 100,000 to 120,000 clones, over 75% of which are singletons. The sample was peripheral blood. The receptors were sampled from a human donor in a cohort sampled during active COVID-19.

This clone was detected once. This chain uses TRBV4-1 with TRBJ1-1; D remains unclear. Between the trimmed V and J ends, which lost 2 bases and 2 bases, there was a span of 9 bases. Per the germline V gene, CDR1 is MGHRA and CDR2 is YSYEKL. The length of the CDR3 is 14 residues. In nucleotides, the CDR3 is TGCGCCAGCAGCCAATGGGAGTATAACACTGAAGCTTTCTTT. It yields the protein CASSQWEYNTEAFF.

The J gene is TRBJ2-3, the V gene TRBV7-3, with a possible D match to TRBD2 (5 bases). V lost 3 bases to trimming and J lost 1 base, with 5 bases between them. Germline assignment: CDR1 SGHTA and CDR2 FQGTGA. The CDR3 consists of 13 residues. The CDR3 bases are TGTGCCAGCAGCTTCGGGGGCACAGATACGCAGTATTTT. Its translation is CASSFGGTDTQYF.

This chain joins TRBV19 and TRBJ2-6; 7 bases are a match to TRBD1. CDR1 and CDR2 (germline): LNHDA, SQIVND (reference sequence). There are 13 residues in the CDR3. Trimming took 10 bases from V and 11 from J; bases not matched to a gene: 11. CDR3 sequence reads: CATRDSGLHVLTF. CDR3 nucleotide sequence: TGTGCCACCCGGGACAGCGGCCTCCACGTCCTGACTTTC.

The chain links TRBV5-1 to TRBJ2-2, with 9 bases lining up with TRBD2. CDR1 and CDR2 from the germline V gene are SGHRS and YFSETQ. Unmatched junction bases numbered 6, after V lost 0 bases and J lost 6 bases. This CDR3 comprises 16 residues. The CDR3 reads CASSLALAGLAGELFF. In nucleotides, the CDR3 is TGCGCCAGCAGCTTGGCCCTAGCGGGGTTAGCCGGGGAGCTGTTTTTT.

The chain uses TRBV28 and TRBJ1-5; unclear D gene. The V end lost 5 bases, the J end lost 10 bases, and 18 bases lay between the germline ends. CDR3 length: 14 amino acids. CDR1 is MDHEN, CDR2 SYDVKM, per germline. The CDR3 sequence is CASSLATVIRPQHF. The DNA of the CDR3 is TGTGCCAGCAGTCTCGCGACTGTTATTCGTCCCCAGCATTTT. The variable domain in full, with the rest retrieved from reference TRBV28 and TRBJ1-5, is DVKVTQSSRYLVKRTGEKVFLECVQDMDHENMFWYRQDPGLGLRLIYFSYDVKMKEKGDIPEGYSVSREKKERFSLILESASTNQTSMYLCASSLATVIRPQHFGDGTRLSIL.

V gene TRBV28 combines with J gene TRBJ1-2; no definite D call. There are 14 residues in the CDR3. V was pared by 3 bases and J by 3 bases, with 11 bases between. Per germline, CDR1 MDHEN and CDR2 SYDVKM. In DNA, the CDR3 is TGTGCCAGCAGTTTCTCTTTATCCGACTATGGCTACACCTTC. Translated: CASSFSLSDYGYTF.

V gene TRBV5-1 combines with J gene TRBJ1-3; D is unresolved. Germline V CDR1 and CDR2: SGHRS, YFSETQ. V was pared by 5 bases and J by 0 bases, with 9 bases between. CDR3 length: 14 amino acids. Here the CDR3 reads CASSPTYSGNTIYF. DNA of the CDR3: TGCGCCAGCAGTCCTACCTACTCTGGAAACACCATATATTTT.

The rearrangement joins TRBV9 to TRBJ2-5; 10 nucleotides align to TRBD1. V trimming: 0 bases; J trimming: 7 bases; junction bases outside the gene matches: 3. The CDR3 length is 14 residues. The germline V gene has CDR1 SGDLS and CDR2 YYNGEE. CDR3: CASSVDRTGGTQYF. DNA for the CDR3: TGTGCCAGCAGCGTAGACAGGACAGGGGGGACCCAGTACTTC. Full variable domain (outside the CDR3, taken from reference TRBV9 and TRBJ2-5): DSGVTQTPKHLITATGQRVTLRCSPRSGDLSVYWYQQSLDQGLQFLIQYYNGEERAKGNILERFSAQQFPDLHSELNLSSLELGDSALYFCASSVDRTGGTQYFGPGTRLLVL.

The genes are TRBV27 and TRBJ2-7; tentative D call: TRBD1 (7 bases). Germline CDR1 MNHEY, CDR2 SMNVEV (reference sequence). The V end was cut by 4 bases, the J end by 2 bases, with 12 bases between. This CDR3 has 14 amino acids. CDR3: CASSWAGGTYEQYF. The CDR3 DNA sequence: TGTGCCAGCAGTTGGGCAGGGGGGACCTACGAGCAGTACTTC.

This sequence joins TRBV15 and TRBJ2-7; a possible D gene is TRBD1 (6 bases). CDR1 LNHNV and CDR2 YYDKDF come from the germline V gene (reference sequence). Trimming shortened V by 5 bases and J by 0 bases, and 11 bases separated the two germline ends. The CDR3 is 14 residues long. CDR3 sequence: CATSSPDSSYEQYF. CDR3 nucleotide sequence: TGTGCCACCAGCTCACCGGACAGCTCCTACGAGCAGTACTTC.

The chain combines TRBV6-2 or TRBV6-3 with TRBJ1-6; possible D gene TRBD1, 5 bases. The CDR3 is 21 amino acids. From germline, CDR1 is MNHEY and CDR2 SVGEGT. V gave up 2 bases and J gave up 0 bases, with 23 bases separating them. The CDR3 DNA reads TGTGCCAGCAGTTACCACCCGGGGGGAGGGATGGCCGTCTCCTATAATTCACCCCTCCACTTT. Translation gives CASSYHPGGGMAVSYNSPLHF.

V is TRBV15 and J is TRBJ2-3, with 12 bases matching TRBD2. The CDR3 length is 13 residues. The germline V gene has CDR1 LNHNV and CDR2 YYDKDF (reference sequence). V shed 5 bases and J 10 bases; nucleotides not matched to a gene: 4. For the CDR3, the DNA is TGTGCCACCAGCCTAGCGGGAGGGTCCCCGCAGTATTTT. It codes for CATSLAGGSPQYF.

In its sample, this clone was seen once. The chain uses TRBV27 and TRBJ2-3; 15 nucleotides agree with TRBD2. Germline V gene data show CDR1 as MNHEY and CDR2 as SMNVEV (reference sequence). Trimming took 8 bases from V and 5 from J; bases not matched to a gene: 11. CDR3 size: 17 residues. The chain's CDR3 is CASHGLAGGPRKDTQYF. Written as DNA, the CDR3 is TGTGCCAGCCACGGACTAGCGGGGGGGCCACGAAAAGATACGCAGTATTTT.

The chain links TRBV2 to TRBJ1-1, with 7 bases fitting TRBD1. Germline trimming cut 6 bases from V and 0 bases from J; bases unmatched to any gene: 7. CDR3 size: 15 residues. The germline V gene has CDR1 SNHLY and CDR2 FYNNEI. The CDR3 protein is CASRGQANMNTEAFF. The DNA for the CDR3 is TGTGCCAGCAGAGGACAGGCCAACATGAACACTGAAGCTTTCTTT.

Turning to this clone: Mismatch with germline at one junction end may stem from a read error. J is TRBJ2-1 and V is TRBV7-7, with 12 bases aligning to TRBD2. This CDR3 spans 15 amino acids. CDR1 SSHAT and CDR2 FNYEAQ come from the germline V gene (reference sequence). The CDR3 is CASSFGLAGSDEQFF. DNA for the CDR3: TGTGCTAGCAGCTTCGGACTAGCGGGATCCGATGAGCAGTTCTTC. Variable domain in full (rest from reference TRBV7-7 and TRBJ2-1): GAGVSQSPRYKVTKRGQDVTLRCDPISSHATLYWYQQALGQGPEFLTYFNYEAQPDKSGLPSDRFSAERPEGSISTLTIQRTEQRDSAMYRCASSFGLAGSDEQFFGPGTRLTVL.

The V and J genes are TRBV7-2 and TRBJ1-3, with 7 bases identical to TRBD1. V lost 3 bases to trimming and J lost 7 bases; unmatched junction nucleotides: 6. The CDR3 loop spans 14 amino acids. From germline, CDR1 is SGHTA and CDR2 FQGNSA. The CDR3 spells CASSFTTGANTIYF. CDR3 DNA: TGTGCCAGCAGCTTTACTACAGGGGCCAACACCATATATTTT.

This chain connects TRBV3-1 (or the pseudogene TRBV3-2) to TRBJ1-1; possibly TRBD1 for D (6 bases). CDR3 size: 15 residues. V was cut by 5 bases and J by 0 bases, with 13 bases left in between. Germline values: CDR1 LGHDT, CDR2 YNNKEL (reference sequence). The CDR3 coding sequence is TGTGCCAGCAGCTTTACAGGGCGCATGAACACTGAAGCTTTCTTT. It encodes CASSFTGRMNTEAFF.

The V gene is TRBV29-1, the J gene TRBJ1-4, with TRBD1 as a possible D gene (5 bases). V lost 0 bases, J lost 9 bases, and 14 bases lay in between. This CDR3 region has 14 residues. CDR1 and CDR2 from the germline V gene are SQVTM and ANQGSEA. The CDR3 is CSVEEGPRVKKLFF. CDR3 nucleotides: TGCAGCGTTGAAGAGGGGCCGCGTGTCAAAAAACTGTTTTTT.

This clone was recorded once. V is TRBV3-1 (or the pseudogene TRBV3-2) and J is TRBJ1-2; D not resolved. V shed 8 bases and J shed 2 bases, with 9 bases lying between them. This CDR3 has 12 amino acids. Germline V gives CDR1 LGHDT, CDR2 YNNKEL (reference sequence). The DNA for the CDR3 is TGTGCCAGCGGAGCATACAACTATGGCTACACCTTC. Its protein is CASGAYNYGYTF.

The chain links TRBV6-5 to TRBJ1-2; 11 bases are shared with TRBD1. There are 16 residues in the CDR3. Germline V lookup: CDR1 MNHEY, CDR2 SVGAGI. The V gene end was trimmed by 0 bases and the J gene end by 3 bases; junction bases not matched to a gene: 3. CDR3 in DNA: TGTGCCAGCAGTTACTCGGGGACAGGGGGAGACTATGGCTACACCTTC. This translates into CASSYSGTGGDYGYTF.

The chain joins TRBV2 to TRBJ2-7; possibly TRBD2 for D (5 bases). This CDR3 contains 15 residues. Germline CDR1 and CDR2: SNHLY and FYNNEI. Trimming took 0 bases from V and 1 from J, leaving 10 bases between them. The CDR3 sequence: CASSEARAASYEQYF. The CDR3 DNA sequence: TGTGCCAGCAGTGAAGCGCGGGCAGCTTCCTACGAGCAGTACTTC.

The rearrangement joins TRBV7-2 to TRBJ2-5; D gene unclear. The germline V gene has CDR1 SGHTA and CDR2 FQGNSA. The V end was cut by 2 bases, the J end by 3 bases, with 7 bases between. CDR3 length: 13 amino acids. The CDR3 DNA sequence: TGTGCCAGCAGCTTACGACAAGAAGAGACCCAGTACTTC. Translating it yields CASSLRQEETQYF.

This clone was seen a single time. The V gene is TRBV24-1, the J gene TRBJ2-2, with 12 nucleotides matching TRBD2. V was pared by 9 bases and J by 9 bases, with 7 bases of the junction left unmatched. Germline V CDR1 and CDR2: KGHDR, SFDVKD. The CDR3 runs to 14 residues. The CDR3 nucleotides read TGTGCCACCGAAGCTAGCGGGGGGGCGAGGGAGCTGTTTTTT. Residues: CATEASGGARELFF.

A remark on this clone: Within the sample, other DNA sequences also encode this same CDR3. V and J are TRBV19 and TRBJ1-5; TRBD1 is a possible D gene (5 bases). The CDR3 covers 13 residues. The germline V and J ends were trimmed by 0 bases and 10 bases, with 10 bases remaining between them. From germline, CDR1 is LNHDA and CDR2 SQIVND (reference sequence). The CDR3 loop is CASSIDRVQPQHF. CDR3 in DNA: TGTGCCAGTAGTATAGACAGGGTTCAACCCCAGCATTTT.

The genes are TRBV5-1 and TRBJ2-7; a weak D match, TRBD2 (7 bases). Germline V gene data show CDR1 as SGHRS and CDR2 as YFSETQ. This CDR3 comprises 15 residues. V lost 4 bases and J lost 7, with 21 bases in between. CDR3 sequence (DNA): TGCGCCAGCAGCGGGAGGGGACACTCCGTGGGGGAGCAGTACTTC. The encoded protein is CASSGRGHSVGEQYF.

This clone was counted only a few times. The chain carries TRBV18 and TRBJ2-7; TRBD2 agrees at 12 bases. This CDR3 is built from 16 residues. Germline CDR1 reads KGHSH; CDR2 reads LQKENI. The trim removed 3 bases at V and 1 base at J, leaving 4 bases unmatched. The CDR3 region is CASSPSSGRASYEQYF. CDR3 sequence (DNA): TGTGCCAGCTCACCTTCTAGCGGGAGGGCTTCCTACGAGCAGTACTTC.

The genes are TRBV30 and TRBJ1-2, with 7 bases fitting TRBD1. V was pared by 8 bases and J by 5 bases, with 14 bases of the junction left unmatched. Per the germline V gene, CDR1 is GTSNPN and CDR2 is SVGIG (reference sequence). This CDR3 has 14 amino acids. The DNA of the CDR3 is TGTGCCCGCCAGACAGGGTCACTGACGTATGGCTACACCTTC. Amino acids: CARQTGSLTYGYTF.

The J gene is TRBJ2-7, the V gene TRBV3-1 (or the pseudogene TRBV3-2), with TRBD2 identical over 10 bases. V shed 5 bases and J 3 bases; nucleotides not matched to a gene: 7. The CDR3 loop spans 15 amino acids. CDR1 LGHDT and CDR2 YNNKEL come from the germline V gene (reference sequence). The CDR3 bases are TGTGCCAGCAGCGCCGGGACTAGCGCCGTCTACGAGCAGTACTTC. Translated, it gives CASSAGTSAVYEQYF.

The chain links TRBV6-6 to TRBJ2-7; unclear D gene. Trimming stripped 6 bases from V and 0 bases from J, with 6 bases between. The CDR3 length is 12 residues. Looked up from germline, CDR1 is MNHNY and CDR2 is SVGAGI (reference sequence). CDR3 nucleotides: TGTGCCAGCAGCGAGAGCTCCTACGAGCAGTACTTC. As protein: CASSESSYEQYF.